This passage covers 14 T cell receptor beta chains from one sample sequenced in a study of T-cell memory formation after mild COVID-19. TCRdb fed the 5' RACE reads into MiXCR, producing one record per CDR3 protein. Of approximately 570,000 distinct CDR3 sequences in the sample, around 17% were seen once. The sample taken for sequencing was PBMCs or a T cell subset sorted from them (not recorded which). The receptor source for this set is an adult woman who had mild COVID-19 (a few samples of this study predate the infection). Cell type and time point are not known.

There are a few counts of this clonotype. This rearrangement joins TRBV12-3 or TRBV12-4 to TRBJ1-5, with D unresolved. The length of the CDR3 is 15 residues. V was shortened by 6 bases and J by 5 bases, with 17 bases between the two germline ends. The CDR3 sequence: CASRPGGGHHQPQHF. For the CDR3, the DNA is TGTGCCAGCAGGCCCGGAGGAGGGCATCATCAGCCCCAGCATTTT.

V is TRBV7-2 and J is TRBJ2-5; 7 bases align to TRBD2. The CDR3 length is 16 residues. V was clipped by 5 bases and J by 3 bases; unmatched bases: 12. The V gene's germline CDR1 is SGHTA and CDR2 FQGNSA. CDR3 residues: CASSPRGAGLKETQYF. The CDR3 DNA is TGTGCCAGCAGCCCCCGTGGGGCGGGACTAAAAGAGACCCAGTACTTC.

The chain carries TRBV3-1 and TRBJ1-2, with D hard to call. CDR3 length: 12 amino acids. Germline V gene lookup returns CDR1 LGHDT and CDR2 YNNKEL (reference sequence). V shed 3 bases and J shed 10 bases, with 12 bases lying between them. The CDR3 region is CASSHLRRDYTF. In DNA, the CDR3 is TGTGCCAGCAGCCATCTCCGGAGGGACTACACCTTC.

This clonotype was seen more than once but under ten times. The V call is TRBV18, the J call TRBJ2-5, with 14 bases identical to TRBD2. J was trimmed by 2 bases and V by 3 bases; bases with no gene match: 8. The CDR3 consists of 18 residues. Germline V lookup: CDR1 KGHSH, CDR2 LQKENI. The CDR3 region is CASSPPGLAGGLQETQYF. Here the CDR3 DNA reads TGTGCCAGCTCACCCCCCGGACTAGCGGGAGGTTTGCAAGAGACCCAGTACTTC.

J is TRBJ1-1 and V is TRBV7-9, with 10 bases identical to TRBD1. The germline V gene has CDR1 SEHNR and CDR2 FQNEAQ (reference sequence). This CDR3 contains 15 residues. Trimming took 5 bases from V and 3 from J; bases not matched to a gene: 6. CDR3 residues: CASSPTGGAYTEAFF. The CDR3 region has the DNA TGTGCCAGCAGCCCGACAGGGGGCGCTTACACTGAAGCTTTCTTT.

This clonotype showed up many times. The rearrangement joins TRBV4-1 to TRBJ1-5, with 8 bases matching TRBD1. The length of the CDR3 is 14 residues. The V and J ends lost 4 bases and 6 bases, in that order; junction bases with no gene match: 5. Germline V gene data show CDR1 as MGHRA and CDR2 as YSYEKL. This CDR3 is CASSLGQGTQPQHF. CDR3 nucleotides: TGCGCCAGCAGCCTCGGACAGGGCACTCAGCCCCAGCATTTT.

This clonotype was seen a few times. The rearrangement links TRBV27 to TRBJ2-3; D is uncertain. Germline V gene data show CDR1 as MNHEY and CDR2 as SMNVEV (reference sequence). V gave up 5 bases and J gave up 6 bases, with 21 bases separating them. CDR3 length equals 16 residues. The CDR3 protein is CASSPLGPIRSDTQYF. The CDR3 nucleotides read TGTGCCAGCAGTCCGCTCGGTCCCATTCGGTCGGATACGCAGTATTTT.

A few counts support this clonotype. V usage is TRBV20-1 and J usage is TRBJ1-3; D is uncertain. Germline V gives CDR1 DFQATT, CDR2 SNEGSKA (reference sequence). The CDR3 covers 12 residues. V gave up 5 bases and J gave up 4 bases, with 9 bases separating them. Written as DNA, the CDR3 is TGCAGTGCTGGGCGGGCAGGAAACACCATATATTTT. Residues: CSAGRAGNTIYF.

This clonotype was seen more than once but under ten times. The rearrangement links TRBV20-1 to TRBJ1-2; 12 bases are shared with TRBD1. The length of the CDR3 is 17 residues. The V gene's germline CDR1 is DFQATT and CDR2 SNEGSKA (reference sequence). V was pared by 4 bases and J by 2 bases, with 11 bases of the junction left unmatched. The CDR3, as DNA: TGCAGTGCTACCCGAGGGGGACAGGGGGCTCTCAACTATGGCTACACCTTC. Translating it yields CSATRGGQGALNYGYTF.

The chain uses TRBV11-3 and TRBJ1-2; D remains unclear. The V end lost 2 bases, the J end lost 5 bases, and 12 bases lay between the germline ends. The CDR3 consists of 14 residues. Germline V CDR1 and CDR2: SGHNT, YENEEA. CDR3 sequence reads: CASSLFASEYGYTF. The DNA of the CDR3 is TGTGCCAGCAGCTTATTTGCCAGCGAGTATGGCTACACCTTC.

V usage is TRBV11-1 and J usage is TRBJ1-1; TRBD1 might be the D (5 bases). Germline lookup yields CDR1 SGHAT and CDR2 FQDESV (reference sequence). V lost 5 bases and J 3 bases, leaving 13 bases between the germline ends. There are 14 residues in the CDR3. The CDR3 DNA reads TGTGCCAGCAGCCTTAGGGACGGTGACACTGAAGCTTTCTTT. Its protein product is CASSLRDGDTEAFF.

The rearrangement uses TRBV7-3 and TRBJ2-1; possible D gene TRBD1, 5 bases. Germline-derived CDR1 and CDR2 are SGHTA and FQGTGA. The CDR3 loop spans 15 amino acids. V was cut by 3 bases and J by 0 bases, with 9 bases left in between. In DNA, the CDR3 is TGTGCCAGCAGCTTTGGGGCAGTCTCCTACAATGAGCAGTTCTTC. Amino acid sequence: CASSFGAVSYNEQFF. The complete variable domain, with remaining parts taken from reference TRBV7-3 and TRBJ2-1, reads GAGVSQTPSNKVTEKGKYVELRCDPISGHTALYWYRQSLGQGPEFLIYFQGTGAADDSGLPNDRFFAVRPEGSVSTLKIQRTERGDSAVYLCASSFGAVSYNEQFFGPGTRLTVL.

The chain couples TRBV5-5 to TRBJ2-7, with 9 bases matching TRBD1. Germline values: CDR1 SGHKS, CDR2 YYEKEE (reference sequence). Germline trimming cut 2 bases from V and 3 bases from J; bases unmatched to any gene: 6. This CDR3 is 15 amino acids long. This CDR3 reads CASSFRKDRGYEQYF. CDR3 in DNA: TGTGCCAGCAGCTTCCGGAAGGACAGGGGCTACGAGCAGTACTTC.

The chain couples TRBV5-1 to TRBJ2-5, with D possibly TRBD2 on 6 matching bases. Deletions cut 3 bases from V and 5 bases from J, with 17 bases between. Per the germline V gene, CDR1 is SGHRS and CDR2 is YFSETQ. The CDR3 runs to 15 residues. The CDR3, as DNA: TGCGCCAGCAGCTCGGGACTTCTCCCAAGGGAGACCCAGTACTTC. It yields the protein CASSSGLLPRETQYF.